The rows below give T cell receptor beta chains drawn from one sample of a study of blood T cell repertoires in COVID-19. The protocol was immunoSEQ multiplex PCR, while the TCRdb copy is restricted to in-frame clones and leaves out a portion. This sample has just over 300,000 clones, with about 89% found just once. Sequenced input: PBMCs or T cells enriched from blood (not recorded which). The receptors derive from a woman between 40 and 50 years old who had recovered from COVID-19. Both conserved end residues are part of each CDR3. Each record gives: V gene, J gene, CDR3 protein.

>TRBV28|TRBJ2-7
CASSFWDRPAYEQYF
>TRBV9|TRBJ2-1
CASSVATSGSSYNEQFF
>TRBV7-9|TRBJ2-3
CASSLSMGTDTQYF
>TRBV3-1/TRBV3-2|TRBJ2-3
CASSPLTLAGYDTQYF
>TRBV5-5|TRBJ1-6
CASSLGENSPLHF
>TRBV7-2|TRBJ1-4
CASSLYQGEKLFF
>TRBV6-8|TRBJ2-1
CAGPGFPMIPRESSYNEQFF
>TRBV19|TRBJ2-1
CASSMYLAGAYEQFF
>TRBV18|TRBJ2-7
CASSPNREYEQYF
>TRBV18|TRBJ2-1
CASSPLREAHNEQFF
>TRBV7-2|TRBJ2-1
CASSLGRREVDNEQFF
>TRBV7-4|TRBJ1-3
CASSNRQAQGNTIYF
>TRBV29-1|TRBJ2-1
CSVVGGGAGEQFF
>TRBV11-3|TRBJ2-7
CASSLSQASVSYEQYF
>TRBV24-1|TRBJ2-5
CATSGGARETQYF
>TRBV4-1|TRBJ2-2
CASSPTSNTGELFF
>TRBV12-5|TRBJ2-2
CASGPGTGIRTGELFF
>TRBV11-3|TRBJ2-1
CASSLEQGDYNEQFF
>TRBV7-9|TRBJ2-5
CATLVSGSETQYF
>TRBV18|TRBJ2-7
CASSPGQVYEQYF
>TRBV6-7|TRBJ2-7
CASSYSVDRGFHEQYF
>TRBV4-2|TRBJ2-5
CASSQDLAGGQETQYF
>TRBV5-6|TRBJ2-3
CASSGRAGTDTQYF
>TRBV2|TRBJ1-5
CASSDLTGTNQPQHF
>TRBV29-1|TRBJ2-1
CSSWTSRSYNEQFF
>TRBV5-4|TRBJ2-2
CASSSGTLNTGELFF
>TRBV19|TRBJ2-1
CASSIEGLEQFF
>TRBV28|TRBJ2-7
CASSLGTGERNEQYF
>TRBV7-9|TRBJ1-5
CASSLVQGQPQHF
>TRBV4-1|TRBJ1-2
CASSQGPLGNYGYTF
>TRBV27|TRBJ1-5
CASSFSRVSNQPQHF
>TRBV10-2|TRBJ1-4
CASSESVGANEKLFF
>TRBV30|TRBJ2-3
CAWVSGRAPDTQYF
>TRBV10-3|TRBJ2-7
CATRTEPYEQYF
>TRBV28|TRBJ1-2
CASSFRDRGAYGYTF
>TRBV2|TRBJ1-2
CASSARQGGDGYTF
>TRBV12-3/TRBV12-4|TRBJ1-2
CASSFARDYGYTF
>TRBV4-1|TRBJ2-7
CASSLGTSGPYEQYF
>TRBV4-1|TRBJ1-6
CASSHPQGSNSPLHF